This note documents a single TCR beta chain sequence. Its antigen is not known. Sequencing was performed with immunoSEQ multiplex PCR; in TCRdb, only in-frame clones are kept and a portion is missing. The sample has tens of thousands of clones, roughly 77% seen once. The source of the sample is a study of early stage breast cancer tumors. Study-wide points: Blood repertoires resembled normal breast more than tumor.

Germline-derived CDR1 and CDR2 are DFQATT and SNEGSKA (reference sequence). The germline V and J ends were trimmed by 4 bases and 8 bases, with 8 bases remaining between them. CDR3 size: 10 residues. The TCR originated in a person aged 25 to 45 with breast cancer. The chain combines TRBV20-1 with TRBJ1-2; perhaps TRBD1 as D (6 bases). The sequencing sample was made of breast tumor tissue. CDR3 DNA: TGCAGTGCTACAGGGGACGGCTACACCTTC. Translated: CSATGDGYTF.